This TCR beta chain was documented in a study of OX40 agonist ivuxolimab in advanced cancers. The method was immunoSEQ multiplex PCR; TCRdb's version includes in-frame clones alone and lacks a portion of them. The repertoire includes over 45,000 clones, approximately 84% of them detected once, and 7.5% to 10% sits in the top ten. The CDR3 is 16 amino acids. V was pared by 5 bases and J by 0 bases, with 17 bases between. The germline V gene has CDR1 ENHRY and CDR2 SYGVKD. The source is an adult with an advanced solid tumor such as melanoma, head and neck, liver or kidney cancer. This specimen consisted of CD4+ or CD8+ T cells sorted from blood, obtained in a trial of the OX40 agonist ivuxolimab. The chain links TRBV10-3 to TRBJ2-7, with a tentative D call TRBD2 (6 bases). In nucleotides, the CDR3 is TGTGCCATCAGTTTCGGAGGGCTTGGGGACTCCTACGAGCAGTACTTC. It yields the protein CAISFGGLGDSYEQYF.